This T cell receptor (beta chain) was identified in a study of T cell repertoires in cytomegalovirus infection (dated by TCRdb to between 2018 and 2020). For the wider study: Because public TCR beta signatures pointed to carriage of CMV infection together with the matching HLA type, the HLA type of each donor mattered for the analysis.

Worth noting for this clonotype: It lacks a known antigen. Per-nucleotide qualities are absent, and no much larger clonotype sits a single base away.

Points the paper makes about the study in general: Cumulative frequency of public TCR beta family members discriminated carriers of CMV infection plus the relevant HLA type in this cohort and an independent 352-donor cohort. The ex vivo response was dominated by HLA-C-restricted CMV-specific TCR beta clonotypes, which also provided the single most frequent clonotype in two of eight donors.

V loses 1 base, J loses 3 bases, and the germline ends lie 13 bases apart. Per the germline V gene (reference sequence), MNHEY is the CDR1 and SMNVEV is the CDR2. Reading from cysteine to phenylalanine, the CDR3 counts 15 amino acids. Of all the DNA, just the CDR3 is kept, 45 bases in frame from base 1. Instrument on record: Illumina HiSeq 1500. TCRdb reran the public reads through fastp at Q25 and MiXCR, keeping productive beta chains. Duplicate CDR3 protein sequences are folded into a single record with the most common DNA and genes. For this sample there are 250,000 to 300,000 distinct CDR3 sequences; 20% to 30% appear just once. The leading ten clones occupy approximately 15% of the sample.

The V and J segments used are TRBV27 and TRBJ2-7, with no D gene named confidently. Material: PBMCs. The source is a human donor in good health (CMV status not recorded). Some clones in this sample may be carry-over from other donors' samples. The CDR3 reads CASSLFGGELYEQYF. The DNA sequence follows: TGTGCCAGCAGTTTATTCGGCGGAGAGCTCTACGAGCAGTACTTC.